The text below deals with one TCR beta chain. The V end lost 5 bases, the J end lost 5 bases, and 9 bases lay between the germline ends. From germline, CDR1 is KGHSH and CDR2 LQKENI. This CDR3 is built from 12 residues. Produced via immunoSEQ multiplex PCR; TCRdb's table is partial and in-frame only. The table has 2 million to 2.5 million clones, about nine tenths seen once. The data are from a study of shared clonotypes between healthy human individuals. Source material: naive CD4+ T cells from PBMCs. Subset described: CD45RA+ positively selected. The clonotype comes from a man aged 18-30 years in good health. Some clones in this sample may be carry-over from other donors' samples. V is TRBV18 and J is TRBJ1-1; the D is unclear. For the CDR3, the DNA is TGTGCCAGCTCATCCGTTCGGACTGAAGCTTTCTTT. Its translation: CASSSVRTEAFF.